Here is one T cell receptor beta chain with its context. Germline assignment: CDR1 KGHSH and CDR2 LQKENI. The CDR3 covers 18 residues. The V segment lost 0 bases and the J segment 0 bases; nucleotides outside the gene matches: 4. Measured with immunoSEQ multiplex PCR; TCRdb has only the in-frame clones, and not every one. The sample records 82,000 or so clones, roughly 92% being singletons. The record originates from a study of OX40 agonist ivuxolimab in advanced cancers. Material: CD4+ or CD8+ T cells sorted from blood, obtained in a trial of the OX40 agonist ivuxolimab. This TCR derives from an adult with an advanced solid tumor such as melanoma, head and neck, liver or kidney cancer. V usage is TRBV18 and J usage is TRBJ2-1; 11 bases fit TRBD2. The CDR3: CASSPPGTSGSSYNEQFF. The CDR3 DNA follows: TGTGCCAGCTCACCACCGGGGACTAGCGGAAGCTCCTACAATGAGCAGTTCTTC.